A selection of T cell receptor beta chains follows, all from one sample in a study of shared clonotypes between healthy human individuals. The table came from immunoSEQ multiplex PCR; TCRdb's copy has only in-frame clones and leaves some out. In the table there are about 2,500,000 clones, around nine tenths of which are singletons. Source material: naive CD4+ T cells sorted from blood. These receptors all stem from a man between 18 and 35 years old in good health. CDR3s include the opening cysteine and the closing phenylalanine or tryptophan. The D gene is left open where the match is weak. Not all rows give a size; the values are once, few, many and, for expanded clones, a class.

TRBJ2-1 | TRBV2 | TRBD1 | - | TGTGCCAGCAGTGAAGCGCAGGGGGCCGGGCATGAGCAGTTCTTC | CASSEAQGAGHEQFF
TRBJ2-2 | TRBV7-9 | - | - | TGTGCCAGCAGCTTGTCACTAACCGGGGAGCTGTTTTTT | CASSLSLTGELFF
TRBJ2-3 | TRBV30 | TRBD2 | - | TGTGCCTGGACTGCGACTAGCGGGGCCGGAGATACGCAGTATTTT | CAWTATSGAGDTQYF
TRBJ1-1 | TRBV18 | TRBD1 | - | TGTGCCAGCTCACAACTAACGACCCGGACAGGGAGTTTTGAAGCTTTCTTT | CASSQLTTRTGSFEAFF
TRBJ2-1 | TRBV7-2 | - | once | TGTGCCAGCAGCTTCGCTAGCTCCTACAATGAGCAGTTCTTC | CASSFASSYNEQFF
TRBJ1-4 | TRBV7-6 | TRBD1 | - | TGTGCCAGCAGCTCAACAGGGGCGCCACCCTTTGCAACTAATGAAAAACTGTTTTTT | CASSSTGAPPFATNEKLFF
TRBJ2-2 | TRBV10-3 | - | - | TGTGCCATCAGTGAGTCGTTGTACACCGGGGAGCTGTTTTTT | CAISESLYTGELFF
TRBJ1-1 | TRBV28 | TRBD1 | - | TGTGCCAGCACAAAGGGGGCGAGGGCCGAAGCTTTCTTT | CASTKGARAEAFF
TRBJ2-3 | TRBV7-9 | TRBD1 | - | TGTGCCAGCAGCTCCCGGACAGGGGGCATGAGCACAGATACGCAGTATTTT | CASSSRTGGMSTDTQYF
TRBJ2-3 | TRBV5-6 | TRBD1 | - | TGTGCCAGTCGAGAGACAGGGGGAAAAGCAGATACGCAGTATTTT | CASRETGGKADTQYF
TRBJ2-1 | TRBV7-3 | TRBD2 | - | TGTGCCAGCAGCGTCGGGACTAGCTTGAATGAGCAGTTCTTC | CASSVGTSLNEQFF
TRBJ1-5 | TRBV29-1 | - | - | TGCAGCGTTCGACGGAGCAATCAGCCCCAGCATTTT | CSVRRSNQPQHF
TRBJ1-5 | TRBV2 | - | - | TGTGCCAGCAGTGAGTTAGGGTCTGCTCAGCCCCAGCATTTT | CASSELGSAQPQHF
TRBJ1-1 | TRBV19 | - | - | TGTGCCAGTAGTATCAAGGCACTGAACACTGAAGCTTTCTTT | CASSIKALNTEAFF
TRBJ1-6 | TRBV30 | - | - | TGTGCCTGGATAGCAGGGGACTATAATTCACCCCTCCACTTT | CAWIAGDYNSPLHF
TRBJ2-3 | TRBV2 | - | - | TGTGCCAGCAGCACCTCCTGGACTAGCACAGATACGCAGTATTTT | CASSTSWTSTDTQYF
TRBJ1-3 | TRBV10-3 | - | - | TGTGCCATCAGTGACCTTACACAGGGTGGTCACACCATATATTTT | CAISDLTQGGHTIYF